Sequencing of this T cell receptor (beta chain) was carried out in a study of Ad26.COV2.S vaccination and SARS-CoV-2 variants. Overall study: Participants got Ad26.COV2.S intramuscularly, once or twice 56 days apart.

CDR1 and CDR2 (germline): SGHNT, YYREEE (reference sequence). The length of the CDR3 is 15 residues. The V and J ends lost 0 bases and 5 bases respectively, with 12 bases between them. Sample treatment: 15 to 20 received Ad26.COV2.S at low or high dose, single or two shots; 5 received placebo; per-sample allocation not given. Specimen acquisition occurred on day 63 following the initial vaccine or placebo injection. Here immunoSEQ multiplex PCR was the method, and the copy in TCRdb shows in-frame clones only, minus some. The sample shows some 520,000 clones, 87% of them seen only once. The J gene is TRBJ2-1, the V gene TRBV5-4, with D possibly being TRBD1 (6 bases). This sequence was found in a person between 18 and 65 years old who received the Ad26.COV2.S COVID-19 vaccine or a placebo. Specimen: peripheral blood, collected in a trial of Ad26.COV2.S vaccine versus placebo. CDR3 amino acids: CASSLVGARNNEQFF. CDR3 nucleotides: TGTGCCAGCAGCTTGGTGGGGGCCCGGAACAATGAGCAGTTCTTC.